Listed below are T cell receptor beta chains from one sample, sequenced in a study of blood T cell repertoires in COVID-19. Only in-frame clones appear in the TCRdb table, and some are missing; sequencing was by immunoSEQ multiplex PCR. In the table there are 150,000 to 200,000 clones, around 79% of which are singletons. Sequencing was done on a sample of peripheral blood. The receptor set was obtained from a man aged 50-59 years who had recovered from COVID-19. CDR3s include the opening cysteine and the closing phenylalanine or tryptophan. Each record gives: clone size, V gene, CDR3 protein. Size values are once, few and many counts, or a class for expanded clones, and some rows have none.

size: NA
V: TRBV7-9
CDR3: CASRSHQGDHSGNTIYF

size: few
V: TRBV4-2
CDR3: CASSPDTSNTGELFF

size: NA
V: TRBV11-1
CDR3: CASSSGYTQYF

size: NA
V: TRBV4-1
CDR3: CASSKGGEAFF

size: NA
V: TRBV27
CDR3: CASSTLSGRASYNEQFF

size: NA
V: TRBV2
CDR3: CASSEERGQETQYF

size: NA
V: TRBV28
CDR3: CASTDRGRDEKLFF

size: NA
V: TRBV18
CDR3: CASSKIQSNTGELFF

size: NA
V: TRBV2
CDR3: CASSEGRNTEAFF

size: NA
V: TRBV7-2
CDR3: CASSAGGLVNEQYF

size: few
V: TRBV6-6
CDR3: CASSPWTSGSNEQYF

size: NA
V: TRBV4-2
CDR3: CASSHQTSSASYNEQFF

size: few
V: TRBV7-2
CDR3: CASSLGQGSEKLFF

size: NA
V: TRBV5-1
CDR3: CASSYRTGNYEQYF

size: NA
V: TRBV7-3
CDR3: CASSLTPRSNYGYTF

size: NA
V: TRBV20-1
CDR3: CSASAERDEQYF

size: NA
V: TRBV6-2/TRBV6-3
CDR3: CASSPGTSGRYYEQFF

size: NA
V: TRBV23-1
CDR3: CASSQLPDGQCCSYEQYF

size: NA
V: TRBV30
CDR3: CAWRGTGVAYEQYF

size: few
V: TRBV5-4
CDR3: CASSDGLGRDYEQYF

size: NA
V: TRBV28
CDR3: CASSPFRAGGSGTQYF

size: NA
V: TRBV5-5
CDR3: CASSLIRETGELFF

size: NA
V: TRBV7-2
CDR3: CASSFNSYEQYF

size: once
V: TRBV7-9
CDR3: CASTPLSGGGNQPQHF

size: once
V: TRBV24-1
CDR3: CATSDGGAGTDTQYF

size: NA
V: TRBV12-5
CDR3: CASGLDHRATHYEQYF

size: NA
V: TRBV5-1
CDR3: CASSLLGTYAGHEQFF

size: NA
V: TRBV19
CDR3: CASNADSNQPQHF

size: NA
V: TRBV10-3
CDR3: CATTSPTTGNSYEQYF

size: NA
V: TRBV3-1/TRBV3-2
CDR3: CASSQEISRREGAFF

size: NA
V: TRBV6-5
CDR3: CASSPGQGGNYGYTF

size: NA
V: TRBV25-1
CDR3: CASTQGGTGKYEQYF

size: NA
V: TRBV5-8
CDR3: CASSFYPGQGDSGELFF

size: NA
V: TRBV19
CDR3: CASSIIPASGRSREQFF

size: few
V: TRBV18
CDR3: CASSPGTSGYNEQFF

size: NA
V: TRBV18
CDR3: CASSRNGLWGAGTEAFF

size: NA
V: TRBV5-1
CDR3: CASSLDGGYGNTIYF

size: NA
V: TRBV29-1
CDR3: CSVDPGGNQPQHF

size: NA
V: TRBV15
CDR3: CATSRDPSGRSNEQFF

size: NA
V: TRBV28
CDR3: CASSLTGTGIDQPQHF

size: NA
V: TRBV19
CDR3: CASRKSGRATGELFF